These 18 T cell receptor beta chains came from one sample sequenced in a study of CXCR3-negative and CXCR3-positive naive CD8 T cells. Study-wide results and caveats: TRB CDR3s were more hydrophobic in CXCR3-positive than in CXCR3-negative naive cells.

All TRB cDNA libraries came from 5' RACE performed with UMI labels. TCRdb re-called the 5' RACE reads; one entry per CDR3 protein, DNA not given. The table lists 130,000 or so distinct CDR3 sequences. No cognate antigen is known for these TCRs. The specimen was naive CXCR3+ CD8+ T cells from blood. Subset in this sample: CD45RO-CCR7+CD27+CD95- naive CD8+ T cells expressing CXCR3 (TNR3+). These receptors came from a human donor in good health. Some clones in this sample may be carry-over from other donors' samples.

The chain is built from TRBV12-3 or TRBV12-4 and TRBJ2-5; TCRdb designates TRBD1, a call that cannot be tested without DNA. This CDR3 spans 14 amino acids. This CDR3 is CASSLAGTQETQYF.

This chain joins TRBV19 and TRBJ2-1. The CDR3 is 15 amino acids. CDR1 and CDR2 from the germline V gene are LNHDA and SQIVND (reference sequence). The CDR3: CASSIAESSYNEQFF. Looking up the rest from reference TRBV19 and TRBJ2-1 gives the full variable domain: DGGITQSPKYLFRKEGQNVTLSCEQNLNHDAMYWYRQDPGQGLRLIYYSQIVNDFQKGDIAEGYSVSREKKESFPLTVTSAQKNPTAFYLCASSIAESSYNEQFFGPGTRLTVL.

The genes are TRBV10-1 and TRBJ2-1; TCRdb gives TRBD2 as the D gene, but with no DNA this cannot be confirmed. Germline values: CDR1 WNHNN, CDR2 SYGVQD (reference sequence). The CDR3 runs 15 residues. CDR3: CANLLGLAIYNEQFF.

The chain uses TRBV23-1 and TRBJ2-1. TRBV23-1 is flagged as an ORF with uncertain function. CDR3 size: 11 residues. CDR3 amino acids: CASGGEREQFF.

The chain combines TRBV19 with TRBJ1-1. The CDR3 has 11 residues. Germline lookup yields CDR1 LNHDA and CDR2 SQIVND (reference sequence). This CDR3 is CASSMEFSAFF.

This chain connects TRBV28 to TRBJ2-1. The CDR3 extends over 15 amino acids. CDR1 is MDHEN and CDR2 is SYDVKM in the germline V gene. CDR3 sequence reads: CASSLSASSYNEQFF.

The genes are TRBV18 and TRBJ2-7. Germline V gives CDR1 KGHSH, CDR2 LQKENI. The CDR3 has 14 residues. CDR3 sequence: CASSPPGSPYEQYF.

This rearrangement joins TRBV28 to TRBJ2-2. This CDR3 is built from 12 residues. Per germline, CDR1 MDHEN and CDR2 SYDVKM. This CDR3 is CASTDYTGELFF.

This chain links TRBV15 with TRBJ2-3; TCRdb selects TRBD1, and the lack of DNA leaves this call unchecked. Germline V gene data show CDR1 as LNHNV and CDR2 as YYDKDF (reference sequence). The CDR3 consists of 17 residues. CDR3 loop: CATSKPPLNGLTGAQYF.

This chain uses TRBV20-1 with TRBJ2-1; with no DNA, the TCRdb D assignment of TRBD1 cannot be verified. This CDR3 comprises 13 residues. CDR1 is DFQATT and CDR2 is SNEGSKA in the germline V gene (reference sequence). The CDR3 loop is CSAEDRESYEQYF.

The chain couples TRBV20-1 to TRBJ2-5. The CDR3 contains 11 residues. Germline CDR1 DFQATT, CDR2 SNEGSKA (reference sequence). The CDR3 here is CSARPRETQYF.

The rearrangement links TRBV7-8 to TRBJ2-1; TCRdb gives TRBD2 as the D gene, but with no DNA this cannot be confirmed. Germline values: CDR1 SGHVS, CDR2 FQNEAQ. The CDR3 spans 16 residues. CDR3 protein: CASSLVTSGTGNEQFF. Full variable domain (rest looked up from reference TRBV7-8 and TRBJ2-1): GAGVSQSPRYKVAKRGQDVALRCDPISGHVSLFWYQQALGQGPEFLTYFQNEAQLDKSGLPSDRFFAERPEGSVSTLKIQRTQQEDSAVYLCASSLVTSGTGNEQFFGPGTRLTVL.

The chain carries TRBV12-3 or TRBV12-4 and TRBJ2-7; TCRdb's D call of TRBD2 is untestable without DNA. The CDR3 has 14 amino acids. The CDR3 sequence: CASSRLDQGYEQYF.

The chain combines TRBV5-4 with TRBJ2-3; TCRdb's D gene call, TRBD2, goes unchecked for lack of DNA. CDR1 and CDR2 (germline): SGHNT, YYREEE (reference sequence). The CDR3 has 16 residues. Here the CDR3 reads CASSLRGLAGADTQYF.

The chain has TRBV28 and TRBJ2-1; the D gene TCRdb calls, TRBD2, cannot be checked with no DNA. Germline lookup yields CDR1 MDHEN and CDR2 SYDVKM. There are 16 residues in the CDR3. The CDR3 sequence: CASRESGRAAYNEQFF.

The chain uses TRBV14 and TRBJ2-7. The CDR3 loop spans 13 amino acids. Germline-derived CDR1 and CDR2 are SGHDN and FVKESK. The CDR3 protein is CASSQVLVGEQYF. Full variable domain (missing parts from reference TRBV14 and TRBJ2-7): EAGVTQFPSHSVIEKGQTVTLRCDPISGHDNLYWYRRVMGKEIKFLLHFVKESKQDESGMPNNRFLAERTGGTYSTLKVQPAELEDSGVYFCASSQVLVGEQYFGPGTRLTVT.

The chain uses TRBV28 and TRBJ1-1; with no DNA, the TCRdb D assignment of TRBD1 cannot be verified. The V gene's germline CDR1 is MDHEN and CDR2 SYDVKM. The length of the CDR3 is 12 residues. The CDR3 reads CASKRQGTEAFF.

The chain combines TRBV19 with TRBJ1-1; lacking DNA, the TRBD1 call made by TCRdb goes unchecked. The CDR3 runs to 13 residues. Germline V gene data show CDR1 as LNHDA and CDR2 as SQIVND (reference sequence). The CDR3 loop reads CASSMNRVAEAFF.